The sequence of this T cell receptor beta chain was determined in a study of T cell responses to AZD1222 COVID-19 vaccine. Germline CDR1 and CDR2: SGHRS and YFSETQ. Trimming at V came to 4 bases and at J to 9 bases, leaving 5 bases not matched to a gene. The CDR3 is 13 amino acids. Using immunoSEQ multiplex PCR, the repertoire was profiled, and TCRdb retains in-frame clones only, with some absent. The data show roughly 85,000 clones, with about 90% seen just once and approximately 7% held by the top ten. The sample was peripheral blood, taken on day 0 of AZD1222 vaccination. The rearrangement joins TRBV5-1 to TRBJ2-2; 8 bases align to TRBD1. The receptor was derived from an adult in good health. CDR3 sequence reads: CASSGGTGRELFF. As DNA, the CDR3 is TGCGCCAGCAGCGGGGGGACAGGCCGGGAGCTGTTTTTT.